One and the same sample provided the 22 T cell receptor beta chains below, sequenced in a study of T cells in Graves' hyperthyroidism and ophthalmopathy. Amplified TCR beta CDR3 regions came from RNA transcripts. First-round RT-PCR of the TCR CDR3 relied on the HTBI primer set. TCRdb re-derived calls from the multiplex PCR reads in MiXCR, one entry per CDR3 protein. The sample contains a few hundred thousand distinct CDR3 sequences, more than 15% of which appear only once. Sample: blood. These receptors were collected from a middle-aged woman with Graves' ophthalmopathy.

This clonotype was seen at least ten times. V is TRBV5-6 and J is TRBJ2-1; D is uncertain. The CDR3 contains 15 residues. Trimming took 5 bases from V and 0 from J, leaving 12 bases between them. Germline values: CDR1 SGHDT, CDR2 YYEEEE. The CDR3 DNA follows: TGTGCCAGCAGATACGGTTTGTCCTCCTACAATGAGCAGTTCTTC. Translation gives CASRYGLSSYNEQFF. Full variable domain (rest looked up from reference TRBV5-6 and TRBJ2-1): DAGVTQSPTHLIKTRGQQVTLRCSPKSGHDTVSWYQQALGQGPQFIFQYYEEEERQRGNFPDRFSGHQFPNYSSELNVNALLLGDSALYLCASRYGLSSYNEQFFGPGTRLTVL.

This clonotype was picked up a small number of times. This CDR3 reads CSAGSGRGFDEQFF. CDR3 DNA sequence: TGCAGTGCTGGTAGCGGGAGAGGATTTGATGAGCAGTTCTTC. The chain carries TRBV20-1 and TRBJ2-1, with 9 positions matching TRBD2. The V gene end was trimmed by 5 bases and the J gene end by 8 bases; junction bases not matched to a gene: 10. CDR1 is DFQATT, CDR2 SNEGSKA, per germline (reference sequence). The CDR3 length is 14 residues.

This clonotype was seen repeatedly, ten times or more. This chain uses TRBV20-1 with TRBJ1-1; no definite D call. Germline V gene lookup returns CDR1 DFQATT and CDR2 SNEGSKA (reference sequence). CDR3 length equals 14 residues. V was pared by 5 bases and J by 0 bases, with 13 bases between. This CDR3 is CSAPMSGMNTEAFF. DNA for the CDR3: TGCAGTGCTCCAATGTCCGGGATGAACACTGAAGCTTTCTTT.

This clonotype was recorded a few times. The chain is built from TRBV12-3 or TRBV12-4 and TRBJ1-2; TRBD1 matches at 10 bases. The CDR3 totals 16 residues. With V trimmed by 0 bases and J by 6 bases, 7 bases remained unmatched. The CDR3 coding sequence is TGTGCCAGCAGTTTAGCTCCGGACAGGGGGAAGCATGGCTACACCTTC. Protein product: CASSLAPDRGKHGYTF.

The chain has TRBV20-1 and TRBJ2-7; TRBD2 agrees at 12 bases. Germline loops: CDR1 DFQATT, CDR2 SNEGSKA (reference sequence). The J segment lost 2 bases and the V segment lost 2 bases, leaving 7 bases of the junction unmatched. The CDR3 runs 16 residues. CDR3 amino acids: CSARWLAGGRPYEQYF. CDR3 bases: TGCAGTGCTAGATGGCTAGCGGGAGGGCGCCCCTACGAGCAGTACTTC.

This clonotype was seen a handful of times. The chain couples TRBV12-3 or TRBV12-4 to TRBJ1-2, with TRBD1 matching over 10 bases. The CDR3 totals 16 residues. Trimming took 5 bases from V and 2 from J; bases not matched to a gene: 8. The CDR3 reads CASSESPGQGNYGYTF. CDR3 in DNA: TGTGCCAGCAGTGAATCTCCGGGACAGGGGAACTATGGCTACACCTTC.

V usage is TRBV9 and J usage is TRBJ2-3; the D gene is possibly TRBD2 (5 bases). Germline V CDR1 and CDR2: SGDLS, YYNGEE. The CDR3 consists of 13 residues. V lost 3 bases and J 9 bases, leaving 14 bases between the germline ends. CDR3 DNA: TGTGCCAGCAGCGGGCTTGGTTCGGGGACGCAGTATTTT. It codes for CASSGLGSGTQYF.

A few counts support this clonotype. It may be a read error: a sequence one base away is much more abundant. This sequence joins TRBV7-6 and TRBJ2-3; D may be TRBD1 (5 bases). This CDR3 region has 14 residues. Germline CDR1 is SGHVS and CDR2 is FNYEAQ. The CDR3 DNA is TGTGCCAGCAGCTTAAATATGGACACAGATGCGCAGTATTTT. Encoded protein: CASSLNMDTDAQYF. Looking up the rest from reference TRBV7-6 and TRBJ2-3 gives the full variable domain: GAGVSQSPRYKVTKRGQDVALRCDPISGHVSLYWYRQALGQGPEFLTYFNYEAQQDKSGLPNDRFSAERPEGSISTLTIQRTEQRDSAMYRCASSLNMDTDAQYFGPGTRLTVL.

This clonotype was counted at least ten times. This sequence joins TRBV11-3 and TRBJ1-1; D remains unclear. V dropped 3 bases and J dropped 1 base, with 6 bases sitting between them. Germline CDR1 SGHNT, CDR2 YENEEA. The CDR3 is 13 amino acids. The CDR3 DNA is TGTGCCAGCAGCTTGAAGGCGAACACTGAAGCTTTCTTT. Translation: CASSLKANTEAFF.

This clonotype was seen many times. The V call is TRBV20-1, the J call TRBJ2-7; 7 nucleotides align to TRBD2. CDR1 is DFQATT and CDR2 is SNEGSKA in the germline V gene (reference sequence). The V gene end was trimmed by 5 bases and the J gene end by 2 bases; junction bases not matched to a gene: 6. This CDR3 has 13 residues. The CDR3 protein is CSAVAGAPYEQYF. In DNA form, the CDR3 reads TGCAGTGCTGTAGCGGGCGCACCCTACGAGCAGTACTTC.

Here the CDR3 reads CAITGLAGDEQFF. The CDR3 coding sequence is TGTGCCATAACTGGACTAGCGGGAGATGAGCAGTTCTTC. The rearrangement joins TRBV6-1 to TRBJ2-1, with 13 positions matching TRBD2. The ends lost 10 bases at V and 8 bases at J; junction bases unmatched: 5. Germline loops: CDR1 MNHNS, CDR2 SASEGT. The length of the CDR3 is 13 residues.

The chain combines TRBV10-3 with TRBJ2-6, with TRBD1 matching over 8 bases. V trimming: 4 bases; J trimming: 0 bases; junction bases outside the gene matches: 11. CDR3 length equals 19 residues. CDR1 is ENHRY, CDR2 SYGVKD, per germline. The DNA for the CDR3 is TGTGCCATCAGTGCCCAGACAGGGGTTCACATCTCTGGGGCCAACGTCCTGACTTTC. It translates to CAISAQTGVHISGANVLTF.

The V call is TRBV2, the J call TRBJ2-1, with D possibly called TRBD1 or TRBD2 (6 bases each). This CDR3 has 14 amino acids. The V end was cut by 8 bases, the J end by 10 bases, with 21 bases between. Germline assignment: CDR1 SNHLY and CDR2 FYNNEI. CDR3 bases: TGTGCCAGCCATAACGGGGCGGGACATGGCGAGCAGTTCTTC. As protein: CASHNGAGHGEQFF.

This clonotype was seen more than once but under ten times. The J gene is TRBJ2-5, the V gene TRBV5-1; TRBD1 matches 7 bases. This CDR3 region has 15 residues. V dropped 0 bases and J dropped 2; count of bases not matched to a gene: 4. Germline V gene lookup returns CDR1 SGHRS and CDR2 YFSETQ. The DNA for the CDR3 is TGCGCCAGCAGCTTGGTAGGGACAGTACAAGAGACCCAGTACTTC. Its protein is CASSLVGTVQETQYF.

This clonotype was observed once. A read error is possible here, since a much larger clone lies one base away. The genes are TRBV5-1 and TRBJ1-5; 7 nucleotides agree with TRBD1. Germline V gene data show CDR1 as SGHRS and CDR2 as YFSETQ. This CDR3 spans 15 amino acids. CDR3 sequence: CARSEGAGSNQPQHF. The CDR3 DNA reads TGCGCCCGCAGCGAGGGGGCGGGAAGCAATCAGCCCCAGCATTTT.

This sequence joins TRBV27 and TRBJ2-7, with D tentatively TRBD1 (6 bases). The V gene lost 6 bases and the J gene lost 2 bases, with 17 bases spanning the gap. Germline lookup yields CDR1 MNHEY and CDR2 SMNVEV (reference sequence). CDR3 length: 15 residues. The CDR3 DNA follows: TGTGCCAGCAGCCAGGGGTATAGTGGGACCTACGAGCAGTACTTC. The encoded protein is CASSQGYSGTYEQYF.

Worth noting for this clonotype: This sequence may be a read error, since a much larger clone differs from it by one base. In nucleotides, the CDR3 is TGTACCACCGGACCGAGATTCTACGAGCAGTACTTC. This translates into CTTGPRFYEQYF. The V and J genes are TRBV6-1 and TRBJ2-7; no firm D call. This CDR3 comprises 12 residues. Germline loops: CDR1 MNHNS, CDR2 SASEGT.

This clonotype appeared many times. The V gene is TRBV28, the J gene TRBJ2-3, with 8 positions matching TRBD2. This CDR3 spans 19 amino acids. The V gene's germline CDR1 is MDHEN and CDR2 SYDVKM. Trimming took 1 base from V and 2 from J; bases not matched to a gene: 14. The CDR3 sequence is CASSLSRQDSGIFTDTQYF. The DNA of the CDR3 is TGTGCCAGCAGTTTATCCCGACAGGATAGCGGGATTTTCACAGATACGCAGTATTTT.

With regard to this clonotype: Since a much larger clone is just one base distant, this may be a read error. J is TRBJ1-1 and V is TRBV11-1; D is unclear. From germline, CDR1 is SGHAT and CDR2 FQDESV (reference sequence). The length of the CDR3 is 15 residues. The CDR3 nucleotides read TGTACCAGCAGCTTAGTTCGGGGAAAAAACACTGAAGCTTTCTTT. Protein product: CTSSLVRGKNTEAFF.

This clonotype was seen more than once but under ten times. This sequence joins TRBV4-1 and TRBJ2-4; D not resolved. Looked up from germline, CDR1 is MGHRA and CDR2 is YSYEKL. The CDR3 runs 14 residues. V lost 1 base to trimming and J lost 6 bases, with 10 bases between them. This chain's CDR3 is CASSQVIGSNIQYF. The CDR3 coding sequence is TGCGCCAGCAGCCAAGTTATCGGCTCAAACATTCAGTACTTC.

The sample holds many counts of this clonotype. The chain links TRBV3-1 to TRBJ1-1; tentative D call: TRBD1 (5 bases). V was cut by 5 bases and J by 0 bases, with 22 bases left in between. Per the germline V gene, CDR1 is LGHDT and CDR2 is YNNKEL (reference sequence). This CDR3 has 18 amino acids. The DNA for the CDR3 is TGTGCCAGCAGCGCAGGGTTGGTGGGGCGGCCCATGAACACTGAAGCTTTCTTT. Its protein is CASSAGLVGRPMNTEAFF.

In its sample, this clonotype was seen many times. The rearrangement joins TRBV7-8 to TRBJ2-3; tentatively, D is TRBD2 (6 bases). The germline gives CDR1 SGHVS, CDR2 FQNEAQ. The V gene lost 5 bases and the J gene lost 4 bases, with 19 bases spanning the gap. The CDR3 is 16 residues long. For the CDR3, the DNA is TGTGCCAGCAGCAAGGGCCCGACTAGTAATGCAGATACGCAGTATTTT. It specifies CASSKGPTSNADTQYF.